The 22 T cell receptor beta chains below come from one sample, sequenced in a study of regulatory T cells in long-lasting Graves disease. As for time point: newly diagnosed GD, antithyroid drugs for less than 3 months. The TCR library used RNA extracted from PBMCs. Combining iRepertoire HTBI primers with Arm-PCR of CDR3 regions, the authors built TCR beta libraries. One entry per CDR3 protein, called by TCRdb with MiXCR from the multiplex PCR reads. The sample carries a few hundred thousand distinct CDR3 sequences, around a sixth recorded once. These same records also appear under a second study, on T cells in Graves' hyperthyroidism and ophthalmopathy.

This material consisted of peripheral blood mononuclear cells (PBMCs), taken at new diagnosis, from a patient treated with antithyroid drugs. The receptors originated from a woman in her 30s with Graves disease.

This clonotype occurred many times. V gene TRBV9 combines with J gene TRBJ2-2; 7 nucleotides line up with TRBD2. CDR3 length equals 16 residues. With 2 bases clipped from V and 0 bases from J, the junction kept 4 bases outside the gene matches. Germline lookup yields CDR1 SGDLS and CDR2 YYNGEE. The DNA for the CDR3 is TGTGCCAGCAGCGTGCGAGCGGGACCGAACACCGGGGAGCTGTTTTTT. It specifies CASSVRAGPNTGELFF. Filled out from reference TRBV9 and TRBJ2-2, the complete variable domain reads DSGVTQTPKHLITATGQRVTLRCSPRSGDLSVYWYQQSLDQGLQFLIQYYNGEERAKGNILERFSAQQFPDLHSELNLSSLELGDSALYFCASSVRAGPNTGELFFGEGSRLTVL.

The chain uses TRBV3-1 and TRBJ2-5; possibly TRBD1 or TRBD2 for D (5 bases each). Trimming pared 3 bases from V and 2 bases from J, leaving 16 bases between. From germline, CDR1 is LGHDT and CDR2 YNNKEL (reference sequence). CDR3 length equals 16 residues. The CDR3 protein is CASSHLGTALQETQYF. CDR3 DNA: TGTGCCAGCAGCCATTTGGGGACGGCTCTTCAAGAGACCCAGTACTTC.

This chain uses TRBV2 with TRBJ2-3; D is possibly TRBD1 or TRBD2 (7 bases each). Trimming took off 1 base at V and 2 bases at J, with 16 bases between the two ends. CDR3 length: 17 residues. CDR1 and CDR2 (germline): SNHLY, FYNNEI. CDR3 bases: TGTGCCAGCAGTGAAGGCCTCAGGGGGGGCCTCACAGATACGCAGTATTTT. Its translation is CASSEGLRGGLTDTQYF.

This clonotype has a count of ten or more. This rearrangement joins TRBV5-1 to TRBJ2-1; 11 bases map to TRBD1. V trimming: 4 bases; J trimming: 1 base; junction bases outside the gene matches: 4. Germline CDR1 is SGHRS and CDR2 is YFSETQ. This CDR3 is built from 16 residues. CDR3 nucleotide sequence: TGCGCCAGCAGCAAAGGGACAGGGGGTTCCTACAATGAGCAGTTCTTC. Protein sequence: CASSKGTGGSYNEQFF.

This clonotype was recorded at least ten times. The genes are TRBV9 and TRBJ1-1; D call uncertain. From germline, CDR1 is SGDLS and CDR2 YYNGEE. Between the trimmed V and J ends, which lost 2 bases and 4 bases, there was a span of 15 bases. The CDR3 has 15 residues. CDR3 loop: CASSVSSGRSTEAFF. CDR3 bases: TGTGCCAGCAGCGTCAGCTCTGGCAGGAGCACTGAAGCTTTCTTT.

This clonotype was seen many times. The CDR3 region has the DNA TGTGCCAGCAGCCTGACATTTGAAGAGACCCAGTACTTC. It codes for CASSLTFEETQYF. The chain carries TRBV7-2 and TRBJ2-5; D not certain. Germline lookup yields CDR1 SGHTA and CDR2 FQGNSA. Trimming pared 5 bases from V and 3 bases from J, leaving 10 bases between. The CDR3 extends over 13 amino acids.

In regard to this clonotype: Being one base from a much bigger clone, this may be a read error. The V call is TRBV6-5, the J call TRBJ1-1; a possible D gene is TRBD1 (5 bases). The CDR3 sequence is 14 residues long. Germline V CDR1 and CDR2: MNHEY, SVGAGI. V was trimmed by 2 bases and J by 4 bases, leaving 11 bases between them. This CDR3 is CASSYLAGSTEAFF. CDR3 in DNA: TGTGCCAGCAGTTACCTGGCAGGGAGCACTGAAGCTTTCTTT.

This clonotype was observed at least ten times. The chain uses TRBV10-2 and TRBJ2-3; D unresolved. The CDR3 totals 16 residues. V lost 0 bases and J lost 0, with 10 bases in between. CDR1 and CDR2 (germline): WSHSY, SAAADI. The CDR3 loop reads CASSESKLRSTDTQYF. The CDR3 nucleotides are TGCGCCAGCAGTGAGTCGAAACTAAGGAGCACAGATACGCAGTATTTT.

This clonotype came up many times. The rearrangement uses TRBV6-2 or TRBV6-3 and TRBJ1-1, with 9 bases matching TRBD1. The length of the CDR3 is 18 residues. CDR1 MNHEY and CDR2 SVGEGT come from the germline V gene. V was clipped by 5 bases and J by 0 bases; unmatched bases: 13. CDR3 nucleotides: TGTGCCAGCAGTCCCCACTGGGACAGGGTTGAATTGAACACTGAAGCTTTCTTT. Translated: CASSPHWDRVELNTEAFF.

This clonotype showed up many times. The chain joins TRBV6-2 or TRBV6-3 to TRBJ1-5; D may be TRBD1 (5 bases). Deletions cut 6 bases from V and 2 bases from J, with 20 bases between. The CDR3 covers 17 residues. From germline, CDR1 is MNHEY and CDR2 SVGEGT. For the CDR3, the DNA is TGTGCCAGCAGCCGGGGGGGAGGCGGGGTTGGCAATCAGCCCCAGCATTTT. This sequence encodes CASSRGGGGVGNQPQHF.

This clonotype was recorded at least ten times. The genes are TRBV5-6 and TRBJ2-4; 9 bases are a match to TRBD1. This CDR3 comprises 16 residues. Per the germline V gene, CDR1 is SGHDT and CDR2 is YYEEEE. The ends lost 4 bases at V and 6 bases at J; junction bases unmatched: 11. The CDR3 DNA reads TGTGCCAGCAGCCAAATACAGGGGGCAGGAGGAAACATTCAGTACTTC. Its translation is CASSQIQGAGGNIQYF.

This clonotype showed up many times. The chain combines TRBV7-2 with TRBJ1-1, with 9 bases lining up with TRBD1. Germline trimming cut 5 bases from V and 4 bases from J; bases unmatched to any gene: 14. There are 17 residues in the CDR3. In germline, CDR1 is SGHTA, CDR2 FQGNSA. As DNA, the CDR3 is TGTGCCAGCAGCCTTCCGGGACAGGGATTCCTTAGCACTGAAGCTTTCTTT. This encodes CASSLPGQGFLSTEAFF.

At least ten counts were recorded for this clonotype. V usage is TRBV14 and J usage is TRBJ2-5; D call uncertain. The CDR3 is 16 amino acids. Germline CDR1 is SGHDN and CDR2 is FVKESK. V lost 0 bases and J lost 5, with 16 bases in between. The CDR3 region is CASSQDFDSGLETQYF. The CDR3 DNA sequence: TGTGCCAGCAGCCAAGATTTCGACTCAGGCTTGGAGACCCAGTACTTC.

CDR3 region: CASSLHGTGSYEQYF. DNA for the CDR3: TGTGCCAGCTCACTGCATGGGACAGGGTCCTACGAGCAGTACTTC. The J gene is TRBJ2-7, the V gene TRBV18; 9 nucleotides line up with TRBD1. With V trimmed by 4 bases and J by 1 base, 5 bases remained unmatched. The germline V gene has CDR1 KGHSH and CDR2 LQKENI. The length of the CDR3 is 15 residues.

The sample holds many counts of this clonotype. At one of its ends the junction is not consistent with the germline gene, which may arise from a read error. This rearrangement joins TRBV20-1 to TRBJ1-4, with unresolved D. The CDR3 length is 12 residues. Germline lookup yields CDR1 DFQATT and CDR2 SNEGSKA (reference sequence). The CDR3 coding sequence is TGCAGTGCTAATCTGCTTAATGACAAACTGTTTTTT. It encodes CSANLLNDKLFF.

This clonotype occurred many times. This sequence joins TRBV5-1 and TRBJ1-2, with TRBD1 identical over 9 bases. Germline CDR1 is SGHRS and CDR2 is YFSETQ. This CDR3 is built from 15 residues. V lost 4 bases, J lost 7 bases, and 11 bases stayed unmatched. CDR3 sequence reads: CASSPGGTGLSGYTF. For the CDR3, the DNA is TGCGCCAGCAGCCCGGGAGGGACAGGGCTGAGTGGCTACACCTTC.

This clonotype was counted many times. V is TRBV20-1 and J is TRBJ2-3, with 7 bases lining up with TRBD2. Germline V gives CDR1 DFQATT, CDR2 SNEGSKA (reference sequence). J was trimmed by 4 bases and V by 3 bases; bases with no gene match: 7. This CDR3 is 14 amino acids long. Here the CDR3 reads CSASRSSGSDTQYF. The CDR3 DNA reads TGCAGTGCTAGTCGGTCTAGCGGCTCAGATACGCAGTATTTT.

This clonotype was recorded at least ten times. CDR3 DNA: TGCAGTGCTAGAATCGGGTACATGAACACTGAAGCTTTCTTT. This encodes CSARIGYMNTEAFF. The chain combines TRBV20-1 with TRBJ1-1; no reliable D call. CDR1 DFQATT and CDR2 SNEGSKA come from the germline V gene (reference sequence). This CDR3 spans 14 amino acids. The V and J ends lost 2 bases and 0 bases respectively, with 10 bases between them.

The rearrangement joins TRBV3-1 to TRBJ2-1; 8 bases map to TRBD2. The better agreement between TRBJ2-7 and the DNA end casts doubt on the J call. Germline loops: CDR1 LGHDT, CDR2 YNNKEL (reference sequence). This CDR3 region has 14 residues. The CDR3 sequence is CASSQCGGRNEQYF. In nucleotides, the CDR3 is TGTGCCAGCAGCCAATGCGGGGGGCGAAACGAGCAGTACTTC.

This chain's CDR3 is CSARWDKGGEQFF. CDR3 sequence (DNA): TGCAGTGCTAGGTGGGATAAGGGGGGTGAGCAGTTCTTC. V and J are TRBV20-1 and TRBJ2-1, with D perhaps TRBD1 or TRBD2 (6 bases each). Germline lookup yields CDR1 DFQATT and CDR2 SNEGSKA (reference sequence). The CDR3 has 13 residues. Deletions cut 3 bases from V and 9 bases from J, with 15 bases between.

This clonotype was recorded a few times. The chain uses TRBV11-3 and TRBJ2-2; D unresolved. Germline V gene data show CDR1 as SGHNT and CDR2 as YENEEA. The CDR3 is 15 residues long. Trimming took off 5 bases at V and 5 bases at J, with 15 bases between the two ends. The CDR3 nucleotides read TGTGCCAGCAGCCCCCGAAAAGCTAGAACCGGGGAGCTGTTTTTT. Its protein product is CASSPRKARTGELFF.

This clonotype was recorded at least ten times. V is TRBV24-1 and J is TRBJ2-2; D is ambiguous. Germline V lookup: CDR1 KGHDR, CDR2 SFDVKD. The CDR3 has 13 amino acids. Trimming took 2 bases from V and 6 from J, leaving 6 bases between them. In DNA form, the CDR3 reads TGTGCCACCAGTGATTCCCCGGCCGGGGAGCTGTTTTTT. Encoded protein: CATSDSPAGELFF.